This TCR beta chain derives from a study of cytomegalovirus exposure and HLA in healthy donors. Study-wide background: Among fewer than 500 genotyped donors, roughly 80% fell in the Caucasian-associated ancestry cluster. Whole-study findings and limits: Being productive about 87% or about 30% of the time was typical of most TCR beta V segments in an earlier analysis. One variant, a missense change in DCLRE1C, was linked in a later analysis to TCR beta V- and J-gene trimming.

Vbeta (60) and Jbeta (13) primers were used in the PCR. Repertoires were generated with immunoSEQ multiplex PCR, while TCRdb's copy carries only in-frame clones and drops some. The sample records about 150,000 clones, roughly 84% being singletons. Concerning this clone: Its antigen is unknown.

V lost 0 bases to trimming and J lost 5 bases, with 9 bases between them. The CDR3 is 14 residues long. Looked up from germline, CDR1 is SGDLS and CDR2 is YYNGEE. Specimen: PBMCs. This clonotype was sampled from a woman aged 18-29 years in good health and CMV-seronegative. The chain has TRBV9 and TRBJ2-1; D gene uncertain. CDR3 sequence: CASSVGSADNEQFF. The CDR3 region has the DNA TGTGCCAGCAGCGTAGGGAGCGCGGACAATGAGCAGTTCTTC. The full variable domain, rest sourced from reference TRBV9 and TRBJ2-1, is DSGVTQTPKHLITATGQRVTLRCSPRSGDLSVYWYQQSLDQGLQFLIQYYNGEERAKGNILERFSAQQFPDLHSELNLSSLELGDSALYFCASSVGSADNEQFFGPGTRLTVL.